One sample yielded the 10 T cell receptor beta chains listed below, sequenced in a study of radiation and T cells in renal cell carcinoma. The time point was: blood 4 weeks post-SBRT, at nephrectomy. Treatment: 15 Gy SBRT to primary tumor, nephrectomy 4 weeks later. Clones were sequenced by immunoSEQ multiplex PCR, and TCRdb holds only the in-frame ones, with some missing. The table lists 75,000 to 90,000 clones, 70% to 90% of them singletons. Sequencing was performed on blood, taken from a patient whose treatment included radiotherapy and nephrectomy. The receptors originated from a woman in her 70s with renal cell carcinoma.

V is TRBV11-3 and J is TRBJ2-2; tentatively, D is TRBD1 (5 bases). This CDR3 is 15 amino acids long. CDR1 is SGHNT and CDR2 is YENEEA in the germline V gene. Trimming removed 0 bases from V and 6 bases from J, with 11 bases in between. The CDR3: CASSLEGAGPGELFF. In DNA, the CDR3 is TGTGCCAGCAGCTTAGAAGGAGCAGGGCCCGGGGAGCTGTTTTTT.

The rearrangement links TRBV6-1 to TRBJ1-1; 8 bases are shared with TRBD1. This CDR3 region has 14 residues. In germline, CDR1 is MNHNS, CDR2 SASEGT. J was trimmed by 4 bases and V by 5 bases; bases with no gene match: 6. The DNA of the CDR3 is TGTGCCAGCAGTAAGACAGGGGCCGGCACTGAAGCTTTCTTT. Residues: CASSKTGAGTEAFF.

This rearrangement joins TRBV29-1 to TRBJ2-7, with TRBD1 identical over 12 bases. The CDR3 loop spans 13 amino acids. The ends lost 4 bases at V and 6 bases at J; junction bases unmatched: 4. The V gene's germline CDR1 is SQVTM and CDR2 ANQGSEA. The CDR3 loop is CSVVKGQGAEQYF. As DNA, the CDR3 is TGCAGCGTTGTGAAGGGACAGGGGGCCGAGCAGTACTTC.

The chain has TRBV18 and TRBJ1-2; D is ambiguous. Germline CDR1 and CDR2: KGHSH and LQKENI. The CDR3 is made up of 14 amino acids. V was clipped by 6 bases and J by 4 bases, with 15 bases between them. CDR3 nucleotide sequence: TGTGCCAGCTCCCCGTCCCTTTCCATCTATGGCTACACCTTC. Translated, it gives CASSPSLSIYGYTF. The complete variable domain, with remaining parts taken from reference TRBV18 and TRBJ1-2, reads NAGVMQNPRHLVRRRGQEARLRCSPMKGHSHVYWYRQLPEEGLKFMVYLQKENIIDESGMPKERFSAEFPKEGPSILRIQQVVRGDSAAYFCASSPSLSIYGYTFGSGTRLTVV.

The rearrangement links TRBV7-3 to TRBJ1-6; D call uncertain. This CDR3 is built from 13 residues. Trimming cost V 1 base and J 10 bases, with 8 bases left between them. Germline assignment: CDR1 SGHTA and CDR2 FQGTGA. As DNA, the CDR3 is TGTGCCAGCAGCTTAAATAGGGAATCACCCCTCCACTTT. Translation gives CASSLNRESPLHF.

This chain connects TRBV28 to TRBJ1-3; the D is unclear. Trimming stripped 9 bases from V and 0 bases from J, with 12 bases between. The CDR3 runs to 14 residues. From germline, CDR1 is MDHEN and CDR2 SYDVKM. This CDR3 reads CASHRSNSGNTIYF. CDR3 coding DNA: TGTGCCAGTCATAGGAGCAACTCTGGAAACACCATATATTTT.

The gene calls are TRBV5-1 and TRBJ1-5; D not resolved. The V gene's germline CDR1 is SGHRS and CDR2 YFSETQ. V lost 0 bases and J lost 2, with 6 bases in between. The CDR3 length is 14 residues. The CDR3 region is CASSLGSGNQPQHF. CDR3 in DNA: TGCGCCAGCAGCTTGGGGTCAGGCAATCAGCCCCAGCATTTT.

The rearrangement joins TRBV19 to TRBJ1-5; tentatively, D is TRBD1 (6 bases). With 2 bases removed from V and 4 bases from J, the gap between germline ends came to 18 bases. The CDR3 is 17 amino acids. In germline, CDR1 is LNHDA, CDR2 SQIVND (reference sequence). CDR3 protein: CASSIRGGGQANQPQHF. The CDR3, as DNA: TGTGCCAGTAGTATAAGAGGGGGGGGGCAGGCTAATCAGCCCCAGCATTTT. Full variable domain (missing parts from reference TRBV19 and TRBJ1-5): DGGITQSPKYLFRKEGQNVTLSCEQNLNHDAMYWYRQDPGQGLRLIYYSQIVNDFQKGDIAEGYSVSREKKESFPLTVTSAQKNPTAFYLCASSIRGGGQANQPQHFGDGTRLSIL.

This chain joins TRBV6-5 and TRBJ1-2, with TRBD1 matching 7 bases. This CDR3 is 14 amino acids long. CDR1 MNHEY and CDR2 SVGAGI come from the germline V gene. V trimming: 0 bases; J trimming: 8 bases; junction bases outside the gene matches: 6. The CDR3 nucleotides are TGTGCCAGCAGTTACTCGGGGACAGTGGGGGGCTACACCTTC. As protein: CASSYSGTVGGYTF.

DNA for the CDR3: TGTGCCTGGACATCGCAGGTATTACGATTGGATTCACCCCTCCACTTT. This translates into CAWTSQVLRLDSPLHF. The chain combines TRBV30 with TRBJ1-6; D gene ambiguous. Trimming pared 4 bases from V and 8 bases from J, leaving 21 bases between. This CDR3 comprises 16 residues. In germline, CDR1 is GTSNPN, CDR2 SVGIG (reference sequence).